Listed below are T cell receptor beta chains from one sample, sequenced in a study of regulatory T cells in long-lasting Graves disease. TCRdb recomputed calls from the multiplex PCR reads with MiXCR, one row per CDR3 protein. This table holds roughly 260,000 distinct CDR3 sequences, approximately 18% found once. A further study also used this sample, focusing on T cells in Graves' hyperthyroidism and ophthalmopathy.

Source: peripheral blood mononuclear cells (PBMCs), taken at new diagnosis, from a patient treated with antithyroid drugs. The receptors originated from a woman in her 30s with Graves disease. The CDR3 runs from the conserved cysteine through the conserved F or W. D genes are given only for firm matches. Expanded clones get a size class; other rows say once, few or many, or leave the size out.

D,length,J,V,size,CDR3,DNA
NA,13,TRBJ1-4,TRBV20-1,many,CGGQRSTNEKLFF,TGCGGAGGACAGCGTTCAACTAATGAAAAACTGTTTTTT
NA,13,TRBJ2-5,TRBV11-1,many,CASRVSGKETQYF,TGTGCCAGCAGAGTTTCAGGGAAAGAGACCCAGTACTTC
NA,15,TRBJ2-1,TRBV15,many,CATSRDTGSGNEQFF,TGTGCCACCAGCAGAGATACAGGGTCTGGCAATGAGCAGTTCTTC
NA,18,TRBJ2-1,TRBV12-3/TRBV12-4,NA,CASSYSGLRSASYNEQFF,TGTGCCAGCAGTTACTCGGGCCTAAGGAGCGCCTCCTACAATGAGCAGTTCTTC
NA,14,TRBJ2-7,TRBV28,NA,CASSRDGTTLEQYF,TGTGCCAGCAGCCGCGACGGGACCACCTTGGAGCAGTACTTC
TRBD1,14,TRBJ2-4,TRBV5-1,few,CASSSGTGGDIQYF,TGCGCCAGCAGCTCCGGGACAGGGGGAGACATTCAGTACTTC
NA,16,TRBJ1-4,TRBV7-2,few,CASSLGGGRSNEKLFF,TGTGCCAGCAGCCTGGGGGGGGGGCGATCTAATGAAAAACTGTTTTTT
NA,14,TRBJ1-3,TRBV7-2,many,CASSLVRSGNTIYF,TGTGCCAGCAGCTTGGTCCGCTCTGGAAACACCATATATTTT
TRBD1,14,TRBJ1-5,TRBV19,many,CASSTTGINQPQHF,TGTGCCAGTAGTACGACAGGGATCAATCAGCCCCAGCATTTT
NA,13,TRBJ1-1,TRBV7-9,NA,CASSLDVLGVAFF,TGTGCCAGCAGCTTAGATGTCCTTGGTGTAGCTTTCTTT
NA,14,TRBJ1-2,TRBV3-1,NA,CASSRDGLGYGYTF,TGTGCCAGCAGCCGGGACGGGCTGGGCTATGGCTACACCTTC
TRBD1,14,TRBJ2-5,TRBV5-6,NA,CASSLRGFLETQYF,TGTGCCAGCAGCCTCAGGGGGTTCCTGGAGACCCAGTACTTC
NA,13,TRBJ1-4,TRBV11-2,many,CASSRSWNEKLFF,TGTGCCAGCAGCCGGAGCTGGAATGAAAAACTGTTTTTT
TRBD1,16,TRBJ1-2,TRBV18,many,CASSPLAGQGAYGYTF,TGTGCCAGCTCACCTTTGGCGGGACAGGGGGCCTATGGCTACACCTTC
TRBD1,14,TRBJ1-6,TRBV12-3/TRBV12-4,many,CASSLDRGHSPLHF,TGTGCCAGCAGCCTCGACAGGGGCCATTCACCCCTCCACTTT
NA,17,TRBJ1-6,TRBV6-1,many,CASSEPAVSSYNSPLHF,TGTGCCAGCAGTGAACCGGCGGTGAGCTCCTATAATTCACCCCTCCACTTT
NA,13,TRBJ1-5,TRBV12-3/TRBV12-4,NA,CASSFQVNQPQHF,TGTGCCAGCAGTTTTCAAGTAAATCAGCCCCAGCATTTT
NA,16,TRBJ1-3,TRBV14,few,CASSTSLGRIGNTIYF,TGTGCCAGCAGCACCTCCTTGGGGAGGATTGGAAACACCATATATTTT
NA,14,TRBJ1-2,TRBV5-1,many,CASSLYDSDYGYTF,TGCGCCAGCAGCTTGTACGACAGCGACTATGGCTACACCTTC
NA,14,TRBJ2-5,TRBV19,NA,CASSKQGGGETQYF,TGTGCCAGTAGTAAACAGGGGGGGGGAGAGACCCAGTACTTC
NA,13,TRBJ2-1,TRBV7-3,many,CASSTIGGTEQFF,TGTGCCAGCAGTACGATTGGGGGTACTGAGCAGTTCTTC
TRBD1,14,TRBJ1-1,TRBV20-1,many,CSARRTGGNTEAFF,TGCAGTGCCCGGCGGACAGGGGGCAACACTGAAGCTTTCTTT
NA,17,TRBJ2-1,TRBV12-5,once,CASGLPFTPFTYNEQFF,TGTGCTAGTGGTTTGCCCTTCACACCCTTTACCTACAATGAGCAGTTCTTC
NA,13,TRBJ2-7,TRBV20-1,many,CSGQKGGRHEQYF,TGCAGTGGACAAAAGGGGGGCCGCCACGAGCAGTACTTC
NA,13,TRBJ2-1,TRBV7-6,many,CASSLKADNEQFF,TGTGCCAGCAGCTTGAAGGCGGACAATGAGCAGTTCTTC
TRBD1,14,TRBJ1-4,TRBV3-1,many,CASSLGTGYEKLFF,TGTGCCAGCAGCCTCGGGACAGGGTATGAAAAACTGTTTTTT
NA,16,TRBJ2-2,TRBV13,many,CASSLVLQFGPGELFF,TGTGCCAGCAGCTTAGTGTTGCAATTCGGGCCCGGGGAGCTGTTTTTT
TRBD2,14,TRBJ2-7,TRBV3-1,many,CASSQAGLAYEQYF,TGTGCCAGCAGCCAAGCGGGACTAGCTTACGAGCAGTACTTC
NA,13,TRBJ2-1,TRBV12-3/TRBV12-4,many,CVSMKGGYNEQFF,TGTGTCAGCATGAAGGGGGGCTACAATGAGCAGTTCTTC
NA,13,TRBJ1-1,TRBV2,NA,CASIPPTDDEAFF,TGTGCCAGCATACCGCCTACAGACGATGAAGCTTTCTTT
NA,15,TRBJ1-3,TRBV28,NA,CASSPVRLSGNTIYF,TGTGCCAGCAGCCCCGTGAGGCTCTCTGGAAACACCATATATTTT
NA,15,TRBJ1-3,TRBV7-3,few,CASTLQGVGGNTIYF,TGTGCCAGCACCCTACAGGGAGTGGGCGGAAACACCATATATTTT
NA,13,TRBJ2-7,TRBV27,many,CASSLGTGTMQYF,TGTGCCAGCAGTTTAGGAACCGGGACAATGCAGTACTTC
NA,15,TRBJ1-6,TRBV3-1,many,CASSLGSSYNSPLHF,TGTGCCAGCAGCCTCGGTAGCTCCTATAATTCACCCCTCCACTTT
NA,13,TRBJ1-1,TRBV12-3/TRBV12-4,many,CASNLRRGTEAFF,TGTGCCAGCAACCTAAGGCGAGGCACTGAAGCTTTCTTT
TRBD1,14,TRBJ2-5,TRBV20-1,many,CSATADRDLETQYF,TGCAGTGCTACCGCTGACAGGGATCTGGAGACCCAGTACTTC
TRBD1,14,TRBJ2-1,TRBV15,few,CATSSKTGNYEQFF,TGTGCCACCAGCTCTAAGACAGGGAATTATGAGCAGTTCTTC
TRBD1,15,TRBJ1-3,TRBV4-2,many,CASSQPQGDRNTIYF,TGTGCCAGCAGCCAACCACAGGGGGATCGGAACACCATATATTTT
TRBD1,15,TRBJ2-5,TRBV20-1,many,CSASEVGQGQETQYF,TGCAGTGCTAGTGAGGTCGGACAGGGCCAAGAGACCCAGTACTTC
TRBD2,18,TRBJ2-2,TRBV6-5,many,CASSSLHSTSENTGELFF,TGTGCCAGCAGTTCCCTACATAGTACTAGCGAGAACACCGGGGAGCTGTTTTTT
NA,14,TRBJ2-4,TRBV4-1,many,CASSQGPAKNIQYF,TGCGCCAGCAGCCAAGGGCCAGCCAAAAACATTCAGTACTTC
TRBD2,16,TRBJ2-1,TRBV11-3,many,CASSTLAGPDGGEQFF,TGTGCCAGCAGCACCCTAGCGGGACCGGACGGGGGTGAGCAGTTCTTC
TRBD2,15,TRBJ2-3,TRBV10-2,many,CASSRLAGTPDTQYF,TGCGCCAGCAGTCGACTAGCGGGGACGCCAGATACGCAGTATTTT
TRBD2,17,TRBJ2-2,TRBV5-4,many,CASSVNPAGGETGELFF,TGTGCCAGCAGCGTAAACCCAGCGGGGGGCGAAACCGGGGAGCTGTTTTTT